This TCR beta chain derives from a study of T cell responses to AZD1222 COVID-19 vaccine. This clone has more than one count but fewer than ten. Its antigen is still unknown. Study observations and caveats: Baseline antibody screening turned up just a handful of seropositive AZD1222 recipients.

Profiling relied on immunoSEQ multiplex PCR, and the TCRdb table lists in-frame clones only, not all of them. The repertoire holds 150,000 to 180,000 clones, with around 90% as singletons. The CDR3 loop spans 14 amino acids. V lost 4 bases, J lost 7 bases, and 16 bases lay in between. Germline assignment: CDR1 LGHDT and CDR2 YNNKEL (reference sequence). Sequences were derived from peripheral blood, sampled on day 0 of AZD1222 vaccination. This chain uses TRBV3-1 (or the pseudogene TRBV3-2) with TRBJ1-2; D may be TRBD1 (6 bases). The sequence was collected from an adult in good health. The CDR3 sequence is CASSPGTLSAGYTF. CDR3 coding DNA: TGTGCCAGCAGCCCCGGGACACTTTCGGCTGGCTACACCTTC.